This TCR beta chain was recorded in a study of blood T cell repertoires in COVID-19. About the study: Sites in the United States, Italy and Spain provided acute and convalescent COVID-19 samples. From T cells, B-cell-depleted T cells, or PBMCs came the material, which was cDNA or gDNA.

There are 13 residues in the CDR3. V was cut by 4 bases and J by 2 bases, with 9 bases left in between. Germline-derived CDR1 and CDR2 are SGHRS and YFSETQ. This clone was seen only once. Other DNA sequences in the same sample also yield this CDR3. Study processing details: Reference gene primer amplification gave nucleated cell count estimates. Data came from immunoSEQ multiplex PCR; TCRdb stores just in-frame clones and leaves some out. The V and J calls and the clone size are those of that table, but D and trimming were determined from the DNA. Of hundreds of thousands of clones in the sample, under 90% were seen once.

This rearrangement joins TRBV5-1 to TRBJ1-2; TRBD1 might be the D (6 bases). The clonotype comes from a man between 60 and 70 years old who had recovered from COVID-19. The specimen was peripheral blood. The CDR3 sequence is CASSPGTNYGYTF. CDR3 in DNA: TGCGCCAGCAGCCCCGGGACAAACTATGGCTACACCTTC.